The present T cell receptor beta chain was sequenced within a study of T cell responses to AZD1222 COVID-19 vaccine. As concerns this clone: Its specificity is unknown.

Some clones are missing from TCRdb's copy, which holds only in-frame ones; the method was immunoSEQ multiplex PCR. The sample records 99,000 or so clones, 88% being singletons. The study's findings and limits: A reported finding is that nearly half of spike-specific TCRs target unmutated variant regions. Baseline seropositives among AZD1222 recipients totaled only 6 or 7.

Unmatched junction bases numbered 7, after V lost 4 bases and J lost 3 bases. The CDR3 length is 15 residues. Germline values: CDR1 SGHAT, CDR2 FQDESV (reference sequence). This TCR derives from an adult in good health. This specimen consisted of peripheral blood, obtained on day 0 of AZD1222 vaccination. The chain couples TRBV11-1 to TRBJ2-3, with TRBD1 matching over 7 bases. Here the CDR3 reads CASSSQGVGTDTQYF. The CDR3 DNA reads TGTGCCAGCAGCTCCCAGGGGGTTGGAACAGATACGCAGTATTTT. Filled out from reference TRBV11-1 and TRBJ2-3, the complete variable domain reads EAEVAQSPRYKITEKSQAVAFWCDPISGHATLYWYRQILGQGPELLVQFQDESVVDDSQLPKDRFSAERLKGVDSTLKIQPAELGDSAMYLCASSSQGVGTDTQYFGPGTRLTVL.